These T cell receptor beta chains were read from a single sample in a study of blood T cells in healthy people across ages. Each CDR3 protein gets one entry after TCRdb re-called the 5' RACE reads with MiXCR. The top ten clones hold roughly 22% of a sample with about 720,000 distinct CDR3 sequences, about 24% of them seen once. The material sequenced was blood. These receptors originate from a man aged 65 to 85 in good health. Each CDR3 is given with its conserved first and last residue. D genes are given only for firm matches. Some rows mark clone size as missing; the rest say once, few, many or name a class of expanded clone.

clone size	J gene	D gene	V gene	CDR3 DNA	CDR3 protein
few	TRBJ2-2	NA	TRBV7-2	TGTGCCAGCACGCGTCCTCAGCCGCACACCGGGGAGCTGTTTTTT	CASTRPQPHTGELFF
few	TRBJ1-3	NA	TRBV29-1	TGCAGCGTTGAATCTGACGCCACCTCTGGAAACACCATATATTTT	CSVESDATSGNTIYF
NA	TRBJ2-3	TRBD2	TRBV6-1	TGTGCCAGCAGTGGTCAACTGGCGGGAGGTAGAGATACGCAGTATTTT	CASSGQLAGGRDTQYF
many	TRBJ1-4	NA	TRBV7-2	TGTGCCAGCAGCTCAATTAATGAAAAACTGTTTTTT	CASSSINEKLFF
few	TRBJ2-1	NA	TRBV11-2	TGTGCCAGCAGCCCACTGGGACACACAGGAAATGAGCAGTTCTTC	CASSPLGHTGNEQFF
NA	TRBJ2-3	TRBD2	TRBV20-1	TGCAGTGCGCTTAGCTATGCGGGAGTTACAGATACGCAGTATTTT	CSALSYAGVTDTQYF
few	TRBJ2-7	NA	TRBV3-1	TGTGCCAGCAGCCAAGCCAGGGGTCGCGAGCAGTACTTC	CASSQARGREQYF
few	TRBJ2-1	TRBD2	TRBV28	TGTGCCAGCAGTTTCCCGGGACTAGCGGCCTACAATGAGCAGTTCTTC	CASSFPGLAAYNEQFF
NA	TRBJ2-5	TRBD2	TRBV28	TGTGCCAGCAGCCTGAGACTAGCGGGAGTATCCCAAGAGACCCAGTACTTC	CASSLRLAGVSQETQYF
NA	TRBJ1-1	TRBD1	TRBV2	TGTGCCAGCAGTGAAGTGACAGGGAAGGCTGAAGCTTTCTTT	CASSEVTGKAEAFF
NA	TRBJ1-5	TRBD1	TRBV28	TGTGCCAGCAGTCTCCCTAAAGGACAGGGGGCGTCTCAGCCCCAGCATTTT	CASSLPKGQGASQPQHF
NA	TRBJ1-1	TRBD1	TRBV24-1	TGTGCCACCAGTGATCCCAGGGGGCCTGGCACTGAAGCTTTCTTT	CATSDPRGPGTEAFF
NA	TRBJ2-2	NA	TRBV14	TGTGCCAGCAGCCAGATTACGGACACCGGGGAGCTGTTTTTT	CASSQITDTGELFF
few	TRBJ2-1	TRBD1	TRBV5-1	TGCGCCAGCAGCTTAACCGGGACAGGGGATTACAATGAGCAGTTCTTC	CASSLTGTGDYNEQFF
NA	TRBJ2-5	TRBD2	TRBV7-3	TGTGCCAGCAGCTCCATAGACGGTTCTAGCGGGAGAAGAGAGACCCAGTACTTC	CASSSIDGSSGRRETQYF
NA	TRBJ2-2	TRBD2	TRBV29-1	TGCAGCGTTGAAGATCCTTGGACTAGCGGGAGGAGCACCGGGGAGCTGTTTTTT	CSVEDPWTSGRSTGELFF
few	TRBJ2-1	TRBD2	TRBV20-1	TGCAGTGCTAGAAGGCTAGCGGGACGGAATGAGCAGTTCTTC	CSARRLAGRNEQFF
many	TRBJ2-6	NA	TRBV29-1	TGCAGCGTTGCGGGTATCTCTGGGGCCAACGTCCTGACTTTC	CSVAGISGANVLTF
NA	TRBJ1-5	NA	TRBV4-3	TGCGCCAGCAGCCAAGATGAAGGTCCTGATCAGCCCCAGCATTTT	CASSQDEGPDQPQHF
few	TRBJ1-1	TRBD1	TRBV29-1	TGCAGCGTACTACGACCCGGGACAGTCAACACTGAAGCTTTCTTT	CSVLRPGTVNTEAFF
few	TRBJ2-3	NA	TRBV20-1	TGCAGTGCTAGAGATACCAGGAAACACACAGATACGCAGTATTTT	CSARDTRKHTDTQYF
few	TRBJ2-1	TRBD2	TRBV6-1	TGTGCCAGCAGTGAATTAGCGGGAGGGCCTAATGAGCAGTTCTTC	CASSELAGGPNEQFF
NA	TRBJ2-3	TRBD2	TRBV24-1	TGTGCCACCAGGGAGGCGGGAGTAAGCACAGATACGCAGTATTTT	CATREAGVSTDTQYF
few	TRBJ1-2	TRBD1	TRBV7-2	TGTGCCAGCAGCTTGCAGACAGGGCTCTATGGCTACACCTTC	CASSLQTGLYGYTF
NA	TRBJ2-3	NA	TRBV6-5	TGTGCCAGCAGCCCCACTTTGGGGGGAGTCACAGATGCGCAGTATTTT	CASSPTLGGVTDAQYF
few	TRBJ2-2	NA	TRBV15	TGTGCCACCAGTAGAGGGGCCACCGGGGAGCTGTTTTTT	CATSRGATGELFF
NA	TRBJ1-2	NA	TRBV29-1	TGCAGCGTTGGTCAATCAGAGACTAACTATGGCTACCCCTTC	CSVGQSETNYGYPF
few	TRBJ1-1	NA	TRBV27	TGTGCCAGCAGTCCACTTCGACCGAACACTGAAGCTTTCTTT	CASSPLRPNTEAFF
few	TRBJ2-3	NA	TRBV29-1	TGCAGCGTTGAAGAGGCAAATACGCAGTATTTT	CSVEEANTQYF
NA	TRBJ1-6	TRBD1	TRBV7-2	TGTGCCAGCAGCTCAGTCGCGACAGGGGCCTATAATTCACCCCTCCACTTT	CASSSVATGAYNSPLHF
few	TRBJ1-3	NA	TRBV4-1	TGCGCCAGCAGCCAACAAGAGGACAGACGAAACACCATATATTTT	CASSQQEDRRNTIYF
few	TRBJ2-5	NA	TRBV21-1	TGTGCCAGCAGCAAAAGGCAACTAGCGGAGACCCAGTACTTC	CASSKRQLAETQYF
NA	TRBJ2-1	NA	TRBV4-3	TGCGCCAGCAGCCAAGACGGGGCAGGGAGATACAATGAGCAGTTCTTC	CASSQDGAGRYNEQFF
few	TRBJ2-3	NA	TRBV29-1	TGCAGCGGGACCTTCGATACGCAGTATTTT	CSGTFDTQYF
NA	TRBJ2-3	NA	TRBV25-1	TGTGCCAGCAGTGACGCACAGCCCCTGGATACGCAGTATTTT	CASSDAQPLDTQYF
few	TRBJ2-3	NA	TRBV7-6	TGTGCCAGCAGCTTAGAGTCCGGGGTGATCACAGATACGCAGTATTTT	CASSLESGVITDTQYF
NA	TRBJ2-1	NA	TRBV7-2	TGTGCCAGCAGCCTATTAGGGGGGGTAAGTGAGCAGTTCTTC	CASSLLGGVSEQFF
NA	TRBJ2-3	NA	TRBV12-3/TRBV12-4	TGTGCCAGCATACAGCGCGAGACAGGTGATGCGCAGTATTTT	CASIQRETGDAQYF
few	TRBJ1-2	NA	TRBV29-1	TGCAGCGTTGCCCCAGACTCCTATGGCTACACCTTC	CSVAPDSYGYTF
NA	TRBJ1-6	TRBD1	TRBV12-3/TRBV12-4	TGTGCCAGCACCAATAGGGACAGGGATTCACCCCTCCACTTT	CASTNRDRDSPLHF
few	TRBJ2-3	NA	TRBV2	TGTGCCAGCAGTGAAGGTGGAGATACGCAGTATTTT	CASSEGGDTQYF
few	TRBJ2-2	TRBD2	TRBV12-3/TRBV12-4	TGTGCCAGCAGTAGCGGGAGTACGGGCACCGGGGAGCTGTTTTTT	CASSSGSTGTGELFF
few	TRBJ1-1	NA	TRBV29-1	TGCAGCGTTGCTTACACTGAAGCTTTCTTT	CSVAYTEAFF
NA	TRBJ2-5	NA	TRBV28	TGTGCCAGCAGTTCCGATGAGCCGGAGACCCAGTACTTC	CASSSDEPETQYF
NA	TRBJ2-1	NA	TRBV12-3/TRBV12-4	TGTGCCAGCAGTTTTCGACAGGTCTATGAGCAGTTCTTC	CASSFRQVYEQFF